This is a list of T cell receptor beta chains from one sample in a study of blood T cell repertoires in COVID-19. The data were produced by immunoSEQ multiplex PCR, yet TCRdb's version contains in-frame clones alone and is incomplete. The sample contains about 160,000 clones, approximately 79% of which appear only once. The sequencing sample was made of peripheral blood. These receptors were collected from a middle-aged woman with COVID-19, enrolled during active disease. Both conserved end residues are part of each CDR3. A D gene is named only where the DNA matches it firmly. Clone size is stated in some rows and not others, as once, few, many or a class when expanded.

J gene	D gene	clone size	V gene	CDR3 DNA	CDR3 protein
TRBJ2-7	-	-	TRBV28	TGTGCCGCAGTGGGGGGTGGCTCCTACGAGCAGTACTTC	CAAVGGGSYEQYF
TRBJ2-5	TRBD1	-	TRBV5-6	TGTGCCAGCAGCTCTCTCGACAGGGTGATCCAAGAGACCCAGTACTTC	CASSSLDRVIQETQYF
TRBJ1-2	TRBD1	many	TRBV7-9	TGTGCCAGCAGCGCGGACAGGGCGGCTGGCTACACCTTC	CASSADRAAGYTF
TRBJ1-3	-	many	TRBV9	TGTGCCAGCAGCAGTGGCCGGAAGGGGAACACCATATATTTT	CASSSGRKGNTIYF
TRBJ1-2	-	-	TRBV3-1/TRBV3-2	TGTGCCAGCAGCCAAGATCAGGCAAACTATGGCTACACCTTC	CASSQDQANYGYTF
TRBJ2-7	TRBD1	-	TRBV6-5	TGTGCGTCGGACAGGGGCTACGAGCAGTACTTC	CASDRGYEQYF
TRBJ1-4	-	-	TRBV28	TGTGCCAGCAGTCCGGCCGGTGGACAGAATGAAAAACTGTTTTTT	CASSPAGGQNEKLFF
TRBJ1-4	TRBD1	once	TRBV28	TGTGCCAGCAGTTGGTCAGGGGGCAGAGGGAAAGAAAAACTGTTTTTT	CASSWSGGRGKEKLFF
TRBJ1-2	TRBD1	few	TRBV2	TGTGCCAGCAGGGGACAGGGGGCCTATGGCTACACCTTC	CASRGQGAYGYTF
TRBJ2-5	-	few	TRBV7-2	TGTGCCAGCAGCTTCCAGACAGGGAGGGAGACCCAGTACTTC	CASSFQTGRETQYF